These 20 T cell receptor beta chains were sequenced from one sample in a study of shared clonotypes between healthy human individuals. TCRdb's copy holds only in-frame clones and misses some; the assay was immunoSEQ multiplex PCR. The sample lists more than 550,000 clones; approximately 77% were seen once. Sample: memory CD4+ T cells sorted from blood. Subset reported: CD45RA-negative fraction. The source is a woman aged 25 to 45 in good health.

The chain employs TRBV5-1 and TRBJ1-5; weak D call: TRBD1 (6 bases). The V and J ends lost 0 bases and 7 bases respectively, with 14 bases between them. Looked up from germline, CDR1 is SGHRS and CDR2 is YFSETQ. The CDR3 is 15 residues long. CDR3 in amino acids: CASSLEGAGEQPQHF. DNA of the CDR3: TGCGCCAGCAGCTTGGAAGGCGCAGGGGAGCAGCCCCAGCATTTT.

This clone appeared a few times. The chain employs TRBV19 and TRBJ2-5, with TRBD2 matching over 11 bases. J gave up 4 bases and V 7 bases, and 5 bases lay outside the gene matches. This CDR3 has 14 amino acids. The V gene's germline CDR1 is LNHDA and CDR2 SQIVND (reference sequence). The CDR3 nucleotides are TGTGCCAGTAAACTAGCGGGAGAGGTAGAGACCCAGTACTTC. Its protein product is CASKLAGEVETQYF.

This chain uses TRBV2 with TRBJ2-5; D perhaps matches TRBD2 (6 bases). The CDR3 is made up of 14 amino acids. The germline V and J ends were trimmed by 8 bases and 4 bases, with 17 bases remaining between them. Germline V gives CDR1 SNHLY, CDR2 FYNNEI. CDR3: CASLRTSLRETQYF. The CDR3, as DNA: TGTGCCAGCCTCCGAACTAGCCTCAGAGAGACCCAGTACTTC.

The sample holds a few counts of this clone. This chain links TRBV20-1 with TRBJ1-2, with D uncertain. Trimming stripped 6 bases from V and 14 bases from J, with 13 bases between. This CDR3 is built from 9 residues. The germline CDR1 and CDR2 sequences are DFQATT and SNEGSKA (reference sequence). CDR3 region: CSAYRLTTF. CDR3 sequence (DNA): TGCAGTGCCTATCGGCTAACTACCTTC.

This clone was seen a handful of times. An end of the junction does not agree with germline; a read error may underlie this. CDR3 DNA sequence: TGTGCCAGTAGTATAGATATCCCCCCGGGCGGGAAGCTGTTTTTT. The encoded protein is CASSIDIPPGGKLFF. The V and J genes are TRBV19 and TRBJ2-2; TRBD2 might be the D (6 bases). The CDR3 has 15 amino acids. CDR1 and CDR2 (germline): LNHDA, SQIVND (reference sequence).

The V and J genes are TRBV6-4 and TRBJ2-7; tentative D call: TRBD1 (5 bases). This CDR3 has 13 amino acids. Germline CDR1 and CDR2: MRHNA and SNTAGT. Trimming cost V 7 bases and J 4 bases, with 14 bases left between them. CDR3 bases: TGTGCCAGCACCGGGCAGGGTGGTTACGAGCAGTACTTC. This codes for CASTGQGGYEQYF.

Remarks on this clone: A much larger clone differs from this one at a single base, so this may be a read error. At the DNA level, this CDR3 is encoded by other sequences in the same sample as well. The rearrangement links TRBV11-2 to TRBJ2-1; D call uncertain. The V gene lost 1 base and the J gene lost 3 bases, with 1 base spanning the gap. Per germline, CDR1 SGHAT and CDR2 FQNNGV. This CDR3 has 12 amino acids. The CDR3 reads CASSLVYNEQFF. Written as DNA, the CDR3 is TGTGCCAGCAGCTTAGTCTACAATGAGCAGTTCTTC.

This clone was detected only once. The rearrangement uses TRBV2 and TRBJ2-7, with unresolved D. Germline V lookup: CDR1 SNHLY, CDR2 FYNNEI. This CDR3 has 14 residues. V was shortened by 7 bases and J by 2 bases, with 15 bases between the two germline ends. CDR3 sequence: CASMVGSPPYEQYF. Written as DNA, the CDR3 is TGTGCCAGCATGGTGGGGTCTCCGCCCTACGAGCAGTACTTC.

The rearrangement links TRBV2 to TRBJ2-7; no clear D. Germline V CDR1 and CDR2: SNHLY, FYNNEI. The CDR3 consists of 13 residues. V was pared by 7 bases and J by 0 bases, with 10 bases between. The CDR3 spells CASTGYSSYEQYF. DNA for the CDR3: TGTGCCAGCACGGGTTACTCCTCCTACGAGCAGTACTTC.

The gene calls are TRBV20-1 and TRBJ2-4; 7 bases match TRBD2. Germline V lookup: CDR1 DFQATT, CDR2 SNEGSKA (reference sequence). V was pared by 8 bases and J by 5 bases, with 3 bases of the junction left unmatched. CDR3 length: 11 amino acids. The CDR3 DNA is TGCAGTAAGGGACTACAAAACATTCAGTACTTC. Its protein product is CSKGLQNIQYF.

This chain joins TRBV18 and TRBJ2-6; D remains unclear. The CDR3 loop spans 18 amino acids. Germline V gene data show CDR1 as KGHSH and CDR2 as LQKENI. Trimming shortened V by 4 bases and J by 0 bases, and 16 bases separated the two germline ends. CDR3 residues: CASSRQTDQYSGANVLTF. The CDR3 nucleotides are TGTGCCAGCTCACGCCAAACAGACCAATACTCTGGGGCCAACGTCCTGACTTTC.

This clone was counted only a few times. Other DNA sequences from this sample encode an identical CDR3 as well. The chain uses TRBV2 and TRBJ1-5; unclear D gene. Germline loops: CDR1 SNHLY, CDR2 FYNNEI. The CDR3 runs 12 residues. With 2 bases removed from V and 7 bases from J, the gap between germline ends came to 6 bases. Written as DNA, the CDR3 is TGTGCCAGCAGTGAACGGGGACAGCCCCAGCATTTT. As protein: CASSERGQPQHF.

Turning to this clone: A far larger clone is just one base off, so this is likely a read error. The CDR3 DNA reads TGCAGCGTTGACAGACAGGGAGGGTCCTACGAGCAGTACTTC. Encoded protein: CSVDRQGGSYEQYF. The chain uses TRBV29-1 and TRBJ2-7; TRBD1 or TRBD2 may be the D gene (7 bases each). The germline V and J ends were trimmed by 3 bases and 1 base, with 13 bases remaining between them. Looked up from germline, CDR1 is SQVTM and CDR2 is ANQGSEA. The CDR3 extends over 14 amino acids.

The CDR3 loop is CASSYGQGASNTEAFF. Here the CDR3 DNA reads TGTGCCAGCAGTTACGGGCAGGGGGCTAGTAACACTGAAGCTTTCTTT. The V gene is TRBV6-6, the J gene TRBJ1-1; 8 bases are a match to TRBD1. Germline V CDR1 and CDR2: MNHNY, SVGAGI (reference sequence). The V and J ends lost 2 bases and 2 bases, in that order; junction bases with no gene match: 7. The CDR3 is 16 amino acids.

The chain is built from TRBV5-4 and TRBJ2-7; D may be TRBD2 (6 bases). The CDR3 is made up of 17 amino acids. Deletions cut 0 bases from V and 0 bases from J, with 16 bases between. The germline CDR1 and CDR2 sequences are SGHNT and YYREEE (reference sequence). CDR3 in amino acids: CASSLVLASAISYEQYF. The CDR3 bases are TGTGCCAGCAGCTTGGTTCTGGCTAGCGCAATCTCCTACGAGCAGTACTTC.

Note on this clone: A far larger clone is a single base away, which makes a read error likely. The CDR3 region is CAYKGASGANVLTF. The CDR3 nucleotides are TGTGCCTACAAAGGGGCCTCTGGGGCCAACGTCCTGACTTTC. V usage is TRBV30 and J usage is TRBJ2-6; a weak D match, TRBD1 (5 bases). Germline CDR1 is GTSNPN and CDR2 is SVGIG (reference sequence). This CDR3 has 14 amino acids. V was pared by 7 bases and J by 0 bases, with 10 bases between. Complete variable domain (other parts from reference TRBV30 and TRBJ2-6): SQTIHQWPATLVQPVGSPLSLECTVEGTSNPNLYWYRQAAGRGLQLLFYSVGIGQISSEVPQNLSASRPQDRQFILSSKKLLLSDSGFYLCAYKGASGANVLTFGAGSRLTVL.

The V and J genes are TRBV10-2 and TRBJ2-7; 9 nucleotides match TRBD1. Losses at the gene ends were 10 bases for V and 6 bases for J; bases not matched to a gene: 10. CDR1 is WSHSY and CDR2 is SAAADI in the germline V gene. CDR3 length: 13 residues. The CDR3 bases are TGCGCCACCTCTAGGGACAGGGCCGTCGAGCAGTACTTC. This translates into CATSRDRAVEQYF.

The CDR3 DNA reads TGCGCCAGCAGCCTAGGGTGGGAGGACACTGAAGCTTTCTTT. It is translated as CASSLGWEDTEAFF. This chain uses TRBV5-1 with TRBJ1-1; unclear D gene. Germline V gene data show CDR1 as SGHRS and CDR2 as YFSETQ. Deletions cut 4 bases from V and 3 bases from J, with 13 bases between. The CDR3 totals 14 residues.

The chain uses TRBV4-1 and TRBJ1-5; unclear D gene. CDR1 is MGHRA and CDR2 is YSYEKL in the germline V gene. Trimming removed 4 bases from V and 2 bases from J, with 9 bases in between. The CDR3 sequence is 14 residues long. Here the CDR3 reads CASSPGIGNQPQHF. The CDR3 DNA follows: TGCGCCAGCAGCCCGGGGATCGGCAATCAGCCCCAGCATTTT.

The J gene is TRBJ2-3, the V gene TRBV5-1; the match to TRBD2 covers 11 bases. The CDR3 has 16 residues. The germline CDR1 and CDR2 sequences are SGHRS and YFSETQ. Trimming removed 0 bases from V and 4 bases from J; junction bases left unmatched: 4. The CDR3 DNA reads as TGCGCCAGCAGCTTGGAACTAGCGGGAGTCCCAGATACGCAGTATTTT. The encoded protein is CASSLELAGVPDTQYF.